Listed here are 29 T cell receptor beta chains from one sample, sequenced in a study of beta chain features in type 1 diabetes. Expressed TCRB transcripts were sequenced because the entire RNA isolate underwent reverse transcription. Only in-frame clones appear in the TCRdb table, and some are missing; sequencing was by immunoSEQ multiplex PCR. The repertoire has hundreds of thousands of clones, around 15% of them found once; the top ten carry about 0.097%. Sequencing was carried out using naive CD4+ T cells from blood. Receptors originate from a young man in good health.

The rearrangement joins TRBV2 to TRBJ2-6; 12 positions match TRBD1. The CDR3 has 19 residues. CDR1 SNHLY and CDR2 FYNNEI come from the germline V gene. With 7 bases clipped from V and 1 base from J, the junction kept 11 bases outside the gene matches. CDR3 residues: CASNIIWGQGASGANVLTF. The CDR3 region has the DNA TGTGCCAGCAACATAATCTGGGGACAGGGGGCATCTGGGGCCAACGTCCTGACTTTC.

CDR3 nucleotides: TGCGCCAGCAGCTTGGGGACTAGCGTGTACGAGCAGTACTTC. It is translated as CASSLGTSVYEQYF. The chain combines TRBV5-1 with TRBJ2-7; the match to TRBD2 covers 9 bases. This CDR3 has 14 amino acids. V trimming: 0 bases; J trimming: 4 bases; junction bases outside the gene matches: 2. From germline, CDR1 is SGHRS and CDR2 YFSETQ.

This clone was observed a few times. V gene TRBV15 combines with J gene TRBJ2-2; 8 bases are a match to TRBD2. The CDR3 totals 17 residues. V shed 0 bases and J 7 bases; nucleotides not matched to a gene: 10. Germline loops: CDR1 LNHNV, CDR2 YYDKDF (reference sequence). In DNA, the CDR3 is TGTGCCACCAGCAGAGAGGCGGCGGGAGGATGGAGCGGGGAGCTGTTTTTT. Translated: CATSREAAGGWSGELFF.

The chain is built from TRBV19 and TRBJ2-7, with 13 nucleotides matching TRBD2. Unmatched junction bases numbered 9, after V lost 4 bases and J lost 0 bases. CDR1 LNHDA and CDR2 SQIVND come from the germline V gene (reference sequence). The CDR3 totals 18 residues. The CDR3 coding sequence is TGTGCCAGTAGTACCCGGACTAGCGGGAGAGCGGGCTCCTACGAGCAGTACTTC. This encodes CASSTRTSGRAGSYEQYF.

The V gene is TRBV11-1, the J gene TRBJ1-1, with D possibly TRBD1 on 5 matching bases. V was pared by 2 bases and J by 2 bases, with 15 bases between. Germline V gene data show CDR1 as SGHAT and CDR2 as FQDESV (reference sequence). The CDR3 extends over 16 amino acids. The CDR3 sequence is CASSLWGGPLNTEAFF. Written as DNA, the CDR3 is TGTGCCAGCAGCTTATGGGGCGGACCCCTTAACACTGAAGCTTTCTTT.

This chain joins TRBV30 and TRBJ2-7; D possibly corresponds to TRBD1 (5 bases). The CDR3 contains 12 residues. Germline CDR1 and CDR2: GTSNPN and SVGIG (reference sequence). Trimming stripped 2 bases from V and 2 bases from J, with 7 bases between. In DNA, the CDR3 is TGTGCCTGGAGTACAGGACCCTACGAGCAGTACTTC. Protein: CAWSTGPYEQYF.

This clone was seen only once. The CDR3, as DNA: TGTGCTAGTGGCTCGAGGGGAAATCAGCCCCAGCATTTT. Encoded protein: CASGSRGNQPQHF. This sequence joins TRBV12-5 and TRBJ1-5; a weak D match, TRBD1 (5 bases). Per germline, CDR1 LGHNT and CDR2 FRNRAP. Trimming removed 6 bases at V and 4 bases at J, with 10 bases between. The length of the CDR3 is 13 residues.

The J gene is TRBJ2-5, the V gene TRBV18; 12 bases line up with TRBD1. The V segment lost 3 bases and the J segment 6 bases; nucleotides outside the gene matches: 5. There are 15 residues in the CDR3. The germline V gene has CDR1 KGHSH and CDR2 LQKENI. CDR3 sequence reads: CASSPKGQGAQTQYF. The CDR3 DNA reads as TGTGCCAGCTCACCGAAGGGACAGGGGGCACAGACCCAGTACTTC. The whole variable domain, remainder taken from reference TRBV18 and TRBJ2-5, is NAGVMQNPRHLVRRRGQEARLRCSPMKGHSHVYWYRQLPEEGLKFMVYLQKENIIDESGMPKERFSAEFPKEGPSILRIQQVVRGDSAAYFCASSPKGQGAQTQYFGPGTRLLVL.

V gene TRBV30 combines with J gene TRBJ1-1; possibly TRBD1 for D (5 bases). V gave up 0 bases and J gave up 6 bases, with 8 bases separating them. This CDR3 contains 12 residues. CDR1 is GTSNPN and CDR2 is SVGIG in the germline V gene (reference sequence). This CDR3 is CAWSVTGPEAFF. DNA of the CDR3: TGTGCCTGGAGTGTAACAGGCCCTGAAGCTTTCTTT.

A few counts support this clone. The chain couples TRBV28 to TRBJ2-7, with 12 bases that match TRBD1. Per the germline V gene, CDR1 is MDHEN and CDR2 is SYDVKM. Unmatched junction bases numbered 6, after V lost 6 bases and J lost 3 bases. The CDR3 is made up of 15 amino acids. CDR3 protein: CASSSGQGAFYEQYF. DNA for the CDR3: TGTGCCAGCAGCTCGGGACAGGGGGCCTTCTACGAGCAGTACTTC.

This clone has more than one count but fewer than ten. This chain links TRBV11-3 with TRBJ2-1; TRBD1 aligns across 9 bases. This CDR3 is 16 amino acids long. The trim removed 5 bases at V and 6 bases at J, leaving 11 bases unmatched. CDR1 and CDR2 from the germline V gene are SGHNT and YENEEA. For the CDR3, the DNA is TGTGCCAGCAGCACTACCGGGACAGGGTACGGCAATGAGCAGTTCTTC. Its translation is CASSTTGTGYGNEQFF.

This clone showed up just a few times. The chain employs TRBV15 and TRBJ1-5, with D unresolved. V was pared by 3 bases and J by 7 bases, with 7 bases between. This CDR3 spans 12 amino acids. The germline V gene has CDR1 LNHNV and CDR2 YYDKDF (reference sequence). CDR3 nucleotides: TGTGCCACCAGCAGCGGGTGGCAGCCCCAGCATTTT. Translation: CATSSGWQPQHF.

The gene calls are TRBV5-4 and TRBJ1-1; D is uncertain. V lost 6 bases to trimming and J lost 3 bases, with 9 bases between them. From germline, CDR1 is SGHNT and CDR2 YYREEE (reference sequence). This CDR3 is 12 amino acids long. The CDR3 DNA reads TGTGCCAGCACCTCAAGGGACACTGAAGCTTTCTTT. Its translation: CASTSRDTEAFF.

This chain joins TRBV7-2 and TRBJ2-7; D gene unclear. Trimming took off 2 bases at V and 3 bases at J, with 11 bases between the two ends. The CDR3 consists of 14 residues. The germline V gene has CDR1 SGHTA and CDR2 FQGNSA. CDR3 bases: TGTGCCAGCAGCTTAAGTGTGGGAAACTACGAGCAGTACTTC. Translated, it gives CASSLSVGNYEQYF.

The chain employs TRBV28 and TRBJ2-7, with TRBD1 matching 7 bases. The junction had 1 base not matched to a gene; V was cut back by 6 bases and J by 2 bases. From germline, CDR1 is MDHEN and CDR2 SYDVKM. The CDR3 loop spans 12 amino acids. This CDR3 is CASRGTAYEQYF. The CDR3 DNA follows: TGTGCCAGCAGGGGGACAGCCTACGAGCAGTACTTC.

The chain is built from TRBV4-3 and TRBJ2-3; tentative D call: TRBD1 (5 bases). Looked up from germline, CDR1 is LGHNA and CDR2 is YSLEER. The length of the CDR3 is 18 residues. The ends were cut back, 1 base at V and 1 base at J, with 18 bases in the middle. CDR3 nucleotides: TGCGCCAGCAGCCAAGGGGGCAGGGCCCTCTTGGGCACAGATACGCAGTATTTT. It specifies CASSQGGRALLGTDTQYF.

The J gene is TRBJ1-1, the V gene TRBV7-3, with TRBD1 identical over 7 bases. The CDR3 length is 15 residues. The V segment lost 5 bases and the J segment 1 base; nucleotides outside the gene matches: 7. Germline values: CDR1 SGHTA, CDR2 FQGTGA. CDR3 residues: CASSRSGQTNTEAFF. CDR3 bases: TGTGCCAGCAGCCGTTCGGGACAGACGAACACTGAAGCTTTCTTT.

This chain uses TRBV7-6 with TRBJ1-3; no reliable D call. The CDR3 spans 14 residues. Germline values: CDR1 SGHVS, CDR2 FNYEAQ. Trimming took off 5 bases at V and 0 bases at J, with 8 bases between the two ends. CDR3 sequence reads: CASSPQSSGNTIYF. The CDR3 DNA reads TGTGCCAGCAGCCCCCAGAGCTCTGGAAACACCATATATTTT.

The J gene is TRBJ1-5, the V gene TRBV19; 7 bases fit TRBD1. V gave up 4 bases and J gave up 1 base; unmatched junction bases: 10. The CDR3 contains 17 residues. The germline gives CDR1 LNHDA, CDR2 SQIVND (reference sequence). CDR3 protein: CASSTRQGMLSNQPQHF. The CDR3 DNA sequence: TGTGCCAGTAGTACTCGACAGGGCATGCTGAGCAATCAGCCCCAGCATTTT.

The chain employs TRBV6-6 and TRBJ1-1, with TRBD1 as a possible D gene (6 bases). Germline loops: CDR1 MNHNY, CDR2 SVGAGI (reference sequence). The V end lost 0 bases, the J end lost 4 bases, and 12 bases lay between the germline ends. CDR3 length: 15 residues. The CDR3 DNA follows: TGTGCCAGCAGTTACTCTAGGGGCAGGGGCACTGAAGCTTTCTTT. It translates to CASSYSRGRGTEAFF.

In this sample, this clone turned up a few times. The rearrangement uses TRBV13 and TRBJ2-6; D perhaps matches TRBD2 (5 bases). CDR3 length: 18 residues. Per the germline V gene, CDR1 is PRHDT and CDR2 is FYEKMQ (reference sequence). The germline V and J ends were trimmed by 11 bases and 0 bases, with 23 bases remaining between them. The CDR3 protein is CACSRFWRMDSGANVLTF. CDR3 nucleotide sequence: TGTGCCTGTTCCAGATTCTGGAGGATGGACTCTGGGGCCAACGTCCTGACTTTC. The complete variable domain, with remaining parts taken from reference TRBV13 and TRBJ2-6, reads AAGVIQSPRHLIKEKRETATLKCYPIPRHDTVYWYQQGPGQDPQFLISFYEKMQSDKGSIPDRFSAQQFSDYHSELNMSSLELGDSALYFCACSRFWRMDSGANVLTFGAGSRLTVL.

In this sample, this clone turned up a few times. The chain recombines TRBV10-3 with TRBJ1-3; D unresolved. The length of the CDR3 is 16 residues. CDR1 is ENHRY and CDR2 is SYGVKD in the germline V gene. V lost 4 bases, J lost 4 bases, and 17 bases lay in between. CDR3 DNA: TGTGCCATCAGTGGCCCATCGGGCCCAGACGGAAACACCATATATTTT. Translation: CAISGPSGPDGNTIYF.

This clone was detected only a few times. The genes are TRBV4-1 and TRBJ1-6, with D maybe TRBD1 (6 bases). Germline CDR1 and CDR2: MGHRA and YSYEKL. The CDR3 contains 16 residues. Deletions cut 0 bases from V and 8 bases from J, with 14 bases between. The CDR3: CASSQDLDRSYSPLHF. In DNA form, the CDR3 reads TGCGCCAGCAGCCAAGATCTTGACAGGAGCTATTCACCCCTCCACTTT.

This clone was seen more than once but under ten times. The rearrangement joins TRBV28 to TRBJ2-1, with 12 bases matching TRBD1. Germline values: CDR1 MDHEN, CDR2 SYDVKM. V dropped 5 bases and J dropped 5; count of bases not matched to a gene: 22. The CDR3 loop spans 21 amino acids. The CDR3 loop is CASSPLRWTRDRGPLHNEQFF. CDR3 sequence (DNA): TGTGCCAGCAGTCCACTCCGGTGGACCCGGGACAGGGGGCCGTTGCACAATGAGCAGTTCTTC.

V is TRBV5-1 and J is TRBJ2-5, with TRBD2 identical over 8 bases. J lost 2 bases, V lost 3 bases, and 9 bases had no gene match. CDR1 SGHRS and CDR2 YFSETQ come from the germline V gene. There are 16 residues in the CDR3. The DNA of the CDR3 is TGCGCCAGCAGCTCCGCTAGCGGGCCCAGACAAGAGACCCAGTACTTC. Translating gives CASSSASGPRQETQYF.

This clone was counted only a few times. The chain links TRBV30 to TRBJ1-3; D unresolved. Trimming took off 7 bases at V and 4 bases at J, with 11 bases between the two ends. Germline V CDR1 and CDR2: GTSNPN, SVGIG (reference sequence). CDR3 size: 12 residues. CDR3 amino acids: CAYLQAGNTIYF. CDR3 sequence (DNA): TGTGCCTACCTCCAAGCGGGAAACACCATATATTTT.

This clone was counted between two and nine times. V and J are TRBV7-6 and TRBJ2-1; D may be TRBD1 (6 bases). Germline CDR1 SGHVS, CDR2 FNYEAQ. V lost 1 base and J 4 bases, leaving 17 bases between the germline ends. CDR3 length equals 17 residues. The CDR3 DNA reads TGTGCCAGCAGCTTAGTGCTAGGCAGGGGCACATACAATGAGCAGTTCTTC. Its protein is CASSLVLGRGTYNEQFF.

This clone was detected only once. The chain uses TRBV6-5 and TRBJ1-2, with TRBD1 as a possible D gene (6 bases). V was clipped by 6 bases and J by 5 bases, with 7 bases between them. CDR3 length: 11 residues. Germline CDR1 and CDR2: MNHEY and SVGAGI. As DNA, the CDR3 is TGTGCCAGCAGGACAGGTTATGGCTACACCTTC. Amino acids: CASRTGYGYTF.

The V gene is TRBV4-1, the J gene TRBJ2-7; D is uncertain. The germline CDR1 and CDR2 sequences are MGHRA and YSYEKL. The V end lost 0 bases, the J end lost 4 bases, and 7 bases lay between the germline ends. The CDR3 loop spans 13 amino acids. The CDR3 region has the DNA TGCGCCAGCAGCCAAGAACGGTCGTACGAGCAGTACTTC. Protein sequence: CASSQERSYEQYF.